Listed here are 16 T cell receptor beta chains from one sample, sequenced in a study of cytomegalovirus exposure and HLA in healthy donors. Some clones are missing from TCRdb's copy, which holds only in-frame ones; the method was immunoSEQ multiplex PCR. The sample holds roughly 330,000 clones, 87% seen once. The sequenced sample consisted of PBMCs. Source of these receptors: a woman in her twenties or thirties in good health and CMV-seropositive.

This clone has just a few counts. This chain joins TRBV2 and TRBJ1-5, with 8 bases matching TRBD1. The trim removed 4 bases at V and 6 bases at J, leaving 8 bases unmatched. The CDR3 consists of 15 residues. Germline CDR1 and CDR2: SNHLY and FYNNEI. In DNA form, the CDR3 reads TGTGCCAGCAGTGGGGCAGGGGGCGCGGGTCAGCCCCAGCATTTT. Translated, it gives CASSGAGGAGQPQHF.

The chain has TRBV18 and TRBJ2-7; 10 bases agree with TRBD2. The V and J ends lost 6 bases and 5 bases, in that order; junction bases with no gene match: 7. CDR1 and CDR2 (germline): KGHSH, LQKENI. This CDR3 is 14 amino acids long. CDR3 DNA sequence: TGTGCCAGCTCGCCTTCTAGCGGGGGTAACGAGCAGTACTTC. Residues: CASSPSSGGNEQYF. The full variable domain, completed using reference TRBV18 and TRBJ2-7, is NAGVMQNPRHLVRRRGQEARLRCSPMKGHSHVYWYRQLPEEGLKFMVYLQKENIIDESGMPKERFSAEFPKEGPSILRIQQVVRGDSAAYFCASSPSSGGNEQYFGPGTRLTVT.

About this clone itself: Other DNA variants within this sample encode the same CDR3. The chain is built from TRBV5-6 and TRBJ1-5; unclear D gene. The germline V and J ends were trimmed by 0 bases and 0 bases, with 4 bases remaining between them. CDR3 length: 14 residues. Germline CDR1 reads SGHDT; CDR2 reads YYEEEE. Here the CDR3 reads CASSLGYSNQPQHF. The CDR3 DNA is TGTGCCAGCAGCTTGGGGTATAGCAATCAGCCCCAGCATTTT.

The chain has TRBV5-1 and TRBJ1-1; D is unresolved. Germline lookup yields CDR1 SGHRS and CDR2 YFSETQ. The V gene lost 2 bases and the J gene lost 1 base, with 6 bases spanning the gap. This CDR3 region has 13 residues. In nucleotides, the CDR3 is TGCGCCAGCAGCTTACTGGCGAACACTGAAGCTTTCTTT. Translated: CASSLLANTEAFF. The variable domain in full, completed from reference TRBV5-1 and TRBJ1-1, reads KAGVTQTPRYLIKTRGQQVTLSCSPISGHRSVSWYQQTPGQGLQFLFEYFSETQRNKGNFPGRFSGRQFSNSRSEMNVSTLELGDSALYLCASSLLANTEAFFGQGTRLTVV.

The rearrangement joins TRBV30 to TRBJ2-7; maybe TRBD1 (6 bases). Germline V gene lookup returns CDR1 GTSNPN and CDR2 SVGIG (reference sequence). This CDR3 is 12 amino acids long. V dropped 4 bases and J dropped 4 bases, with 11 bases sitting between them. CDR3 protein: CAWTTGSYEQYF. The CDR3, as DNA: TGTGCCTGGACTACAGGGTCTTACGAGCAGTACTTC.

This chain links TRBV2 with TRBJ2-7; 9 positions match TRBD1. There are 13 residues in the CDR3. V lost 5 bases to trimming and J lost 6 bases; unmatched junction nucleotides: 5. CDR1 is SNHLY and CDR2 is FYNNEI in the germline V gene. CDR3 amino acids: CASSRDRGSEQYF. CDR3 coding DNA: TGTGCCAGCAGTCGAGACAGGGGGTCCGAGCAGTACTTC.

V is TRBV9 and J is TRBJ2-7; 7 nucleotides align to TRBD1. J lost 3 bases, V lost 3 bases, and 12 bases had no gene match. The CDR3 has 16 amino acids. CDR1 and CDR2 from the germline V gene are SGDLS and YYNGEE. In DNA, the CDR3 is TGTGCCAGCAGCGCGAACAGGGGTTTACGCTACTACGAGCAGTACTTC. This gives the protein CASSANRGLRYYEQYF.

The rearrangement uses TRBV29-1 and TRBJ2-1; the match to TRBD1 covers 7 bases. Germline V gives CDR1 SQVTM, CDR2 ANQGSEA. CDR3 length equals 14 residues. Trimming removed 3 bases from V and 5 bases from J; junction bases left unmatched: 7. CDR3 in DNA: TGCAGCGTTGAGGGCAGGGGGTCTAACAATGAGCAGTTCTTC. This sequence encodes CSVEGRGSNNEQFF.

The chain is built from TRBV6-5 and TRBJ2-1, with 12 bases fitting TRBD2. Germline CDR1 reads MNHEY; CDR2 reads SVGAGI. This CDR3 comprises 15 residues. The trim removed 4 bases at V and 9 bases at J, leaving 7 bases unmatched. The DNA for the CDR3 is TGTGCCAGCAGTTTAAGACTAGCGGGAGTGGGTGAGCAGTTCTTC. This translates into CASSLRLAGVGEQFF.

This rearrangement joins TRBV7-9 to TRBJ2-2; D unresolved. Trimming removed 3 bases at V and 0 bases at J, with 8 bases between. Germline-derived CDR1 and CDR2 are SEHNR and FQNEAQ (reference sequence). The CDR3 extends over 15 amino acids. In DNA form, the CDR3 reads TGTGCCAGCAGCTTCCCAGGAGCGAACACCGGGGAGCTGTTTTTT. This translates into CASSFPGANTGELFF.

The rearrangement links TRBV15 to TRBJ2-5, with a tentative D call TRBD2 (5 bases). CDR3 size: 14 residues. Per the germline V gene, CDR1 is LNHNV and CDR2 is YYDKDF (reference sequence). With 0 bases removed from V and 6 bases from J, the gap between germline ends came to 11 bases. Written as DNA, the CDR3 is TGTGCCACCAGCAGAGATCGGGGTAGACAGACCCAGTACTTC. Translation gives CATSRDRGRQTQYF. Together with reference TRBV15 and TRBJ2-5, the CDR3 gives the full variable domain: DAMVIQNPRYQVTQFGKPVTLSCSQTLNHNVMYWYQQKSSQAPKLLFHYYDKDFNNEADTPDNFQSRRPNTSFCFLDIRSPGLGDTAMYLCATSRDRGRQTQYFGPGTRLLVL.

The genes are TRBV5-1 and TRBJ2-5; D unclear. From germline, CDR1 is SGHRS and CDR2 YFSETQ. The V end was cut by 1 base, the J end by 1 base, with 8 bases between. The CDR3 covers 14 residues. Here the CDR3 reads CASSLLHLQETQYF. Written as DNA, the CDR3 is TGCGCCAGCAGCTTGCTACATCTCCAAGAGACCCAGTACTTC. The whole variable domain, remainder taken from reference TRBV5-1 and TRBJ2-5, is KAGVTQTPRYLIKTRGQQVTLSCSPISGHRSVSWYQQTPGQGLQFLFEYFSETQRNKGNFPGRFSGRQFSNSRSEMNVSTLELGDSALYLCASSLLHLQETQYFGPGTRLLVL.

This clone occurred a few times. The chain joins TRBV19 to TRBJ2-7; 8 bases line up with TRBD2. CDR3 size: 15 residues. Germline CDR1 and CDR2: LNHDA and SQIVND (reference sequence). Germline trimming cut 0 bases from V and 2 bases from J; bases unmatched to any gene: 3. Here the CDR3 reads CASSIEPGLAYEQYF. In nucleotides, the CDR3 is TGTGCCAGTAGTATAGAGCCGGGACTAGCCTACGAGCAGTACTTC.

The rearrangement uses TRBV5-4 and TRBJ2-7; TRBD2 matches at 8 bases. Germline V gene lookup returns CDR1 SGHNT and CDR2 YYREEE (reference sequence). Germline trimming cut 2 bases from V and 0 bases from J; bases unmatched to any gene: 4. CDR3 size: 15 residues. The CDR3 coding sequence is TGTGCCAGCAGCTTTGAACTAGCGGCCTCCTACGAGCAGTACTTC. It codes for CASSFELAASYEQYF.

This clone was seen many times. The CDR3 nucleotides read TGTGCCAGCAGCTTGACAGGCACTAACTATGGCTACACCTTC. Protein sequence: CASSLTGTNYGYTF. This sequence joins TRBV5-4 and TRBJ1-2, with a possible D match to TRBD1 (5 bases). CDR1 is SGHNT, CDR2 YYREEE, per germline (reference sequence). Trimming took off 1 base at V and 0 bases at J, with 7 bases between the two ends. The CDR3 is made up of 14 amino acids.

This sequence joins TRBV18 and TRBJ2-3; 12 nucleotides agree with TRBD2. The CDR3 covers 17 residues. Losses at the gene ends were 2 bases for V and 1 base for J; bases not matched to a gene: 4. CDR1 KGHSH and CDR2 LQKENI come from the germline V gene. CDR3 DNA: TGTGCCAGCTCACCAGCGACTAGCGGGGGTCGCACAGATACGCAGTATTTT. Its protein product is CASSPATSGGRTDTQYF.